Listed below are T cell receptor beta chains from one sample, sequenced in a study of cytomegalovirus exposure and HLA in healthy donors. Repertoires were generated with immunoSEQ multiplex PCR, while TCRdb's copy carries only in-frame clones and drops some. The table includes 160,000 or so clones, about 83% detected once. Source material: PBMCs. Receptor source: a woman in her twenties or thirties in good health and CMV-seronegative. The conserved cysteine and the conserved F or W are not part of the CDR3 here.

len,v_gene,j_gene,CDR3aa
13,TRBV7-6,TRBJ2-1,ASTVRAGGGNEQF
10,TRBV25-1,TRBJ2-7,AHPADSYEQY
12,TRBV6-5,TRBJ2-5,ASSYFVGAATQY
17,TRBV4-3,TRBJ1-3,ASSHTRTGLTSSGNTIY
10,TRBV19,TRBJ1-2,ASSIAGYGYT
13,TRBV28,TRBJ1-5,ASTKPTGGNQPQH
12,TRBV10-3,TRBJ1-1,AISSGQGNTEAF
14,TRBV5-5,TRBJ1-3,ASSMRPGTTGNTIY
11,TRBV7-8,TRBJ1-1,ASSFQVNTEAF
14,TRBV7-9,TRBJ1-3,ASSPLSDSSGNTIY
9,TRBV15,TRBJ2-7,ATSYRYEQY
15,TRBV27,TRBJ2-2,ASSLFGRGRGTGELF
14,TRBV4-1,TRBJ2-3,ASSGRTSGRRDTQY
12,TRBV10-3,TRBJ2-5,ATMRDRGRETQY
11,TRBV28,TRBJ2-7,ASRGGIPYEQY
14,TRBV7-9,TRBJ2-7,ASSFGLAGDSYEQY
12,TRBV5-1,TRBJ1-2,ASSFGQGDYGYT
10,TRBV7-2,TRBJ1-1,ASLKTGQEAF
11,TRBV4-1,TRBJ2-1,ASSQDGGNEQF
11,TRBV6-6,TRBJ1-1,ASSQRLNTEAF
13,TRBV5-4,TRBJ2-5,ASSSRDSQSETQY
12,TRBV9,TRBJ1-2,ASSGPTGAHGYT
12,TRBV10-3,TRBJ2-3,AISQPRQTDTQY
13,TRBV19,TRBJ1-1,ASSIYRGTDTEAF
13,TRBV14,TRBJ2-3,ASSTQLAGTDTQY
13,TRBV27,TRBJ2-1,ASSLGTSGRNEQF
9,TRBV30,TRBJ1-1,AWSVGGEAF
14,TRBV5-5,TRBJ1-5,ASSFTGGNSNQPQH
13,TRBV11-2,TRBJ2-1,ASSLALRGRNEQF
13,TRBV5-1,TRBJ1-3,ASSLELVRGNTIY
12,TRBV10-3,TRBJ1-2,AISESDRNYGYT
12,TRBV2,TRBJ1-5,ASKTGQSNQPQH
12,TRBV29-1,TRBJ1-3,SVEGQGVGNTIY
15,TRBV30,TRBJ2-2,AWSLRLAGGTTGELF
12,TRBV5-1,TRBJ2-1,ASSLGAASHEQL
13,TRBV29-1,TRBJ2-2,SVEVGRGGLGELF
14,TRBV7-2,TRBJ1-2,ASSYEHKTANYGYT
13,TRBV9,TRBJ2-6,ASSVRQAGANVLT
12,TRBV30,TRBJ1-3,AWSGGVTGNTIY
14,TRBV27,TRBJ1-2,ATLSFGVAEGSGYT
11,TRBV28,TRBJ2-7,ASSLMVGGEQY
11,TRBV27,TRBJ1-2,ASRDTGSDGYT
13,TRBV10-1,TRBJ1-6,ASSDGTGPGWPLH
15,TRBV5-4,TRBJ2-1,ASSPLGGGASYNEQF
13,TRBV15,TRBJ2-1,ATSRDRARGNEQF